The 20 T cell receptor beta chains reported below all come from one sample, sequenced in a study of blood T cell repertoires in COVID-19. Profiling relied on immunoSEQ multiplex PCR, and the TCRdb table lists in-frame clones only, not all of them. This repertoire shows approximately 230,000 clones, about 85% found once; its top ten account for under 4%. Sequenced input: peripheral blood. Source of these receptors: a man aged 18 to 29 with active or convalescent COVID-19.

The chain recombines TRBV5-5 with TRBJ2-5; TRBD1 matches at 7 bases. Germline lookup yields CDR1 SGHKS and CDR2 YYEKEE (reference sequence). Trimming removed 3 bases from V and 5 bases from J; junction bases left unmatched: 7. This CDR3 has 14 residues. The CDR3 here is CASSSTGAWETQYF. The CDR3 DNA sequence: TGTGCCAGCAGCTCTACAGGGGCGTGGGAGACCCAGTACTTC.

The CDR3 DNA reads as TGTGCCAGCAGTTTACCGGACAGGGGGCGCGGTATCGGGGAGCTGTTTTTT. Translation: CASSLPDRGRGIGELFF. V usage is TRBV28 and J usage is TRBJ2-2; 11 bases match TRBD1. The CDR3 spans 17 residues. V was clipped by 2 bases and J by 7 bases; unmatched bases: 9. Germline lookup yields CDR1 MDHEN and CDR2 SYDVKM.

V usage is TRBV7-9 and J usage is TRBJ1-4, with D unclear. Germline V gene sequence: CDR1 SEHNR, CDR2 FQNEAQ (reference sequence). V lost 7 bases, J lost 3 bases, and 12 bases lay in between. The CDR3 contains 14 residues. In nucleotides, the CDR3 is TGTGCCAGCACCTCGACGGGATCTAATGAAAAACTGTTTTTT. It specifies CASTSTGSNEKLFF.

The chain uses TRBV6-1 and TRBJ1-2, with D possibly being TRBD1 (6 bases). The CDR3 runs 14 residues. The V end lost 0 bases, the J end lost 7 bases, and 12 bases lay between the germline ends. Germline-derived CDR1 and CDR2 are MNHNS and SASEGT. CDR3 in amino acids: CASSEAHETGGYTF. CDR3 nucleotides: TGTGCCAGCAGTGAAGCGCATGAGACAGGTGGCTACACCTTC.

The chain employs TRBV5-1 and TRBJ2-5; TRBD1 aligns across 12 bases. CDR1 is SGHRS, CDR2 YFSETQ, per germline. With V trimmed by 5 bases and J by 3 bases, 5 bases remained unmatched. CDR3 length equals 15 residues. Written as DNA, the CDR3 is TGCGCCAGCAGTTCCGGGACAGGGGGCGAAGAGACCCAGTACTTC. Translating it yields CASSSGTGGEETQYF. Full variable domain (remainder filled in from reference TRBV5-1 and TRBJ2-5): KAGVTQTPRYLIKTRGQQVTLSCSPISGHRSVSWYQQTPGQGLQFLFEYFSETQRNKGNFPGRFSGRQFSNSRSEMNVSTLELGDSALYLCASSSGTGGEETQYFGPGTRLLVL.

The gene calls are TRBV5-1 and TRBJ2-7; 11 bases agree with TRBD2. The CDR3 extends over 15 amino acids. Losses at the gene ends were 3 bases for V and 3 bases for J; bases not matched to a gene: 5. Germline CDR1 is SGHRS and CDR2 is YFSETQ. DNA of the CDR3: TGCGCCAGCAGCTCTAGCGGGAGGTCACTCTACGAGCAGTACTTC. This translates into CASSSSGRSLYEQYF.

This sequence joins TRBV4-2 and TRBJ1-3; D might be TRBD1 (5 bases). Trimming pared 5 bases from V and 2 bases from J, leaving 13 bases between. Per germline, CDR1 LGHNA and CDR2 YNFKEQ. The CDR3 runs 15 residues. The CDR3 loop is CASSSLRGAGNTIYF. DNA for the CDR3: TGTGCCAGCAGCTCATTGCGGGGGGCTGGAAACACCATATATTTT.

This clone occurred a few times. This sequence joins TRBV28 and TRBJ1-2, with 10 bases aligning to TRBD1. This CDR3 comprises 14 residues. Unmatched junction bases numbered 8, after V lost 5 bases and J lost 8 bases. Germline assignment: CDR1 MDHEN and CDR2 SYDVKM. The CDR3 here is CASSGTGDLLGYTF. The DNA of the CDR3 is TGTGCCAGCAGTGGGACAGGGGACCTCTTAGGCTACACCTTC.

V and J are TRBV5-1 and TRBJ2-2; no clear D. V was pared by 0 bases and J by 2 bases, with 5 bases between. This CDR3 has 14 amino acids. Germline CDR1 and CDR2: SGHRS and YFSETQ. The CDR3 DNA sequence: TGCGCCAGCAGCTTGGCACTCAACACCGGGGAGCTGTTTTTT. It is translated as CASSLALNTGELFF.

The rearrangement links TRBV19 to TRBJ2-2; D might be TRBD1 (6 bases). CDR1 and CDR2 from the germline V gene are LNHDA and SQIVND (reference sequence). The CDR3 has 14 amino acids. The germline V and J ends were trimmed by 8 bases and 2 bases, with 12 bases remaining between them. CDR3 residues: CASASGQNTGELFF. CDR3 nucleotide sequence: TGTGCCAGTGCCTCGGGACAAAACACCGGGGAGCTGTTTTTT.

The rearrangement joins TRBV5-6 to TRBJ2-3; 8 nucleotides agree with TRBD2. Per the germline V gene, CDR1 is SGHDT and CDR2 is YYEEEE. V lost 4 bases to trimming and J lost 1 base; unmatched junction nucleotides: 11. This CDR3 contains 17 residues. CDR3 sequence: CASSVSRGGVGTDTQYF. In DNA, the CDR3 is TGTGCCAGCAGCGTATCCCGGGGGGGCGTGGGCACAGATACGCAGTATTTT. The complete variable domain, with remaining parts taken from reference TRBV5-6 and TRBJ2-3, reads DAGVTQSPTHLIKTRGQQVTLRCSPKSGHDTVSWYQQALGQGPQFIFQYYEEEERQRGNFPDRFSGHQFPNYSSELNVNALLLGDSALYLCASSVSRGGVGTDTQYFGPGTRLTVL.

The chain uses TRBV7-9 and TRBJ1-2; maybe TRBD1 (6 bases). Trimming took 5 bases from V and 8 from J, leaving 21 bases between them. The germline gives CDR1 SEHNR, CDR2 FQNEAQ (reference sequence). The CDR3 totals 15 residues. CDR3 sequence reads: CASSTSEAGALGYTF. DNA of the CDR3: TGTGCCAGCAGCACCTCGGAGGCAGGGGCCCTCGGCTACACCTTC.

The rearrangement uses TRBV28 and TRBJ2-7, with TRBD1 as a possible D gene (5 bases). CDR1 MDHEN and CDR2 SYDVKM come from the germline V gene. The CDR3 has 15 amino acids. The germline V and J ends were trimmed by 7 bases and 0 bases, with 16 bases remaining between them. CDR3 region: CASTHRPGNSYEQYF. CDR3 bases: TGTGCCAGCACCCATCGGCCAGGGAACTCCTACGAGCAGTACTTC.

The chain carries TRBV30 and TRBJ1-2, with 7 nucleotides matching TRBD1. After removal of 0 bases from V and 4 bases from J, the junction contained 8 bases not matched to a gene. The CDR3 is 15 amino acids. Germline CDR1 GTSNPN, CDR2 SVGIG (reference sequence). CDR3 sequence reads: CAWSVLPGGSYGYTF. The CDR3 DNA reads TGTGCCTGGAGTGTACTACCAGGGGGGTCCTATGGCTACACCTTC.

The V gene is TRBV5-1, the J gene TRBJ2-1, with TRBD2 identical over 10 bases. Germline CDR1 and CDR2: SGHRS and YFSETQ. The V gene end was trimmed by 1 base and the J gene end by 4 bases; junction bases not matched to a gene: 5. The CDR3 runs to 16 residues. This chain's CDR3 is CASSLRASGRYNEQFF. The DNA of the CDR3 is TGCGCCAGCAGCTTGAGGGCTAGCGGGAGATACAATGAGCAGTTCTTC.

The chain is built from TRBV7-2 and TRBJ1-1, with a weak D call TRBD1 (5 bases). Trimming pared 7 bases from V and 2 bases from J, leaving 14 bases between. The CDR3 is 14 residues long. Per germline, CDR1 SGHTA and CDR2 FQGNSA. The CDR3 DNA reads as TGTGCCAGCATGACGGCAGGGTTCAACACTGAAGCTTTCTTT. Its protein product is CASMTAGFNTEAFF.

J is TRBJ2-3 and V is TRBV5-1, with D tentatively TRBD2 (5 bases). Between the trimmed V and J ends, which lost 2 bases and 2 bases, there was a span of 15 bases. The CDR3 covers 16 residues. CDR1 and CDR2 (germline): SGHRS, YFSETQ. The CDR3 bases are TGCGCCAGCAGCTTAGAGGGATCCCCATTCACAGATACGCAGTATTTT. The encoded protein is CASSLEGSPFTDTQYF.

J is TRBJ1-1 and V is TRBV6-4; the D gene is possibly TRBD1 (5 bases). The CDR3 spans 13 residues. CDR1 is MRHNA and CDR2 is SNTAGT in the germline V gene. Trimming removed 6 bases at V and 1 base at J, with 9 bases between. In DNA form, the CDR3 reads TGTGCCAGCAGCGTCGACAGGAACACTGAAGCTTTCTTT. Translating it yields CASSVDRNTEAFF.

This rearrangement joins TRBV24-1 to TRBJ1-2; 9 bases are a match to TRBD1. The V gene end was trimmed by 4 bases and the J gene end by 7 bases; junction bases not matched to a gene: 9. Germline assignment: CDR1 KGHDR and CDR2 SFDVKD. The CDR3 has 15 amino acids. The CDR3 loop is CATSDQWTGVGGYTF. CDR3 sequence (DNA): TGTGCCACCAGTGACCAATGGACAGGGGTCGGTGGCTACACCTTC.

This chain joins TRBV30 and TRBJ1-1; the D is unclear. The V and J ends lost 3 bases and 0 bases respectively, with 11 bases between them. This CDR3 has 14 amino acids. Germline assignment: CDR1 GTSNPN and CDR2 SVGIG (reference sequence). The chain's CDR3 is CAWRRESLNTEAFF. CDR3 DNA: TGTGCCTGGAGAAGGGAGTCGTTGAACACTGAAGCTTTCTTT.